The sample holds a few counts of the clone carrying this TCR beta chain. This sample is drawn from a study of T-cell reconstitution after alpha-beta-depleted transplantation in children. Molecular barcoding with unique molecular identifiers was used for the TCRbeta library. TCRdb recomputed calls from the PCR reads with MiXCR, one row per CDR3 protein. This sample yields about 500,000 distinct CDR3 sequences, of which around a third are seen a single time; more than 2% belongs to the top ten. Trimming removed 5 bases at V and 1 base at J, with 18 bases between. The CDR3 covers 17 residues. Germline loops: CDR1 MNHNS, CDR2 SASEGT.

The sequence came from a human donor who donated a stem cell graft to a child with aplastic anemia. V is TRBV6-1 and J is TRBJ1-5; no firm D call. The sequencing here drew on PBMCs from the stem cell graft donor, taken from the stem cell graft. CDR3 sequence: CASSLTMTASSNQPQHF. CDR3 nucleotides: TGTGCCAGCAGTCTAACTATGACGGCCTCGAGCAATCAGCCCCAGCATTTT.